This TCR beta chain appears in the sequencing data of a study of blood T cell repertoires in COVID-19. Germline V gene sequence: CDR1 SGHTA, CDR2 FQGTGA. Unmatched junction bases numbered 12, after V lost 4 bases and J lost 0 bases. This CDR3 has 19 residues. The repertoire was sequenced with immunoSEQ multiplex PCR; TCRdb's copy has only in-frame clones and lacks some. This sample yields fewer than 300,000 clones, of which about 87% are seen a single time; 6.3% belongs to the top ten. The clonotype comes from a woman in her 50s with COVID-19, enrolled during active disease. V and J are TRBV7-3 and TRBJ2-6, with TRBD2 matching 7 bases. The sample was peripheral blood. The CDR3 here is CASSSGRGQGSSGANVLTF. The CDR3 DNA reads as TGTGCCAGCAGCTCGGGGAGGGGCCAGGGAAGCTCTGGGGCCAACGTCCTGACTTTC.